These 18 T cell receptor beta chains were all obtained from the same sample, sequenced in a study of blood T cell repertoires in COVID-19. TCRdb's copy holds only in-frame clones and misses some; the assay was immunoSEQ multiplex PCR. This sample has 130,000 or so clones, with 80% to 90% found just once. The sample taken for sequencing was peripheral blood. Receptors were obtained from a man between 40 and 49 years old with acute or convalescent COVID-19.

The chain combines TRBV4-2 with TRBJ2-7; a possible D gene is TRBD2 (7 bases). The CDR3 is 16 amino acids. V was trimmed by 0 bases and J by 1 base, leaving 13 bases between them. CDR1 and CDR2 from the germline V gene are LGHNA and YNFKEQ. The CDR3 DNA reads TGTGCCAGCAGCCAAGACTTACGGGGGGCATCCTACGAGCAGTACTTC. Translation: CASSQDLRGASYEQYF.

This chain links TRBV5-5 with TRBJ2-3; D may be TRBD2 (6 bases). The V end was cut by 2 bases, the J end by 2 bases, with 15 bases between. This CDR3 is built from 16 residues. CDR1 and CDR2 (germline): SGHKS, YYEKEE (reference sequence). The DNA for the CDR3 is TGTGCCAGCAGCTTTTCCGGGGGACTGAACACAGATACGCAGTATTTT. It codes for CASSFSGGLNTDTQYF.

This sequence joins TRBV19 and TRBJ2-7; TRBD2 aligns across 8 bases. Germline CDR1 LNHDA, CDR2 SQIVND (reference sequence). CDR3 length equals 13 residues. V dropped 6 bases and J dropped 6; count of bases not matched to a gene: 7. The CDR3 region is CASSGTRRGEQYF. CDR3 coding DNA: TGTGCCAGTAGCGGGACTAGAAGGGGCGAGCAGTACTTC.

The CDR3 region is CAWSIPDPRRDNSPLHF. The CDR3 DNA follows: TGTGCCTGGAGTATCCCTGACCCGCGGAGGGATAATTCACCCCTCCACTTT. The chain has TRBV30 and TRBJ1-6; no reliable D call. This CDR3 contains 17 residues. Trimming took off 2 bases at V and 5 bases at J, with 19 bases between the two ends. Germline CDR1 reads GTSNPN; CDR2 reads SVGIG (reference sequence).

The CDR3: CASSVRDEQYF. CDR3 sequence (DNA): TGTGCCAGCAGCGTGAGGGACGAGCAGTACTTC. This chain joins TRBV12-3 or TRBV12-4 and TRBJ2-7, with D perhaps TRBD2 (5 bases). The CDR3 extends over 11 amino acids. V was shortened by 6 bases and J by 5 bases, with 8 bases between the two germline ends.

V and J are TRBV5-1 and TRBJ2-3; 7 bases align to TRBD1. This CDR3 is 14 amino acids long. Germline V CDR1 and CDR2: SGHRS, YFSETQ. Germline trimming cut 4 bases from V and 3 bases from J; bases unmatched to any gene: 5. CDR3 region: CASSPGQLTDTQYF. The CDR3 nucleotides read TGCGCCAGCAGCCCGGGACAGTTAACAGATACGCAGTATTTT.

This chain joins TRBV9 and TRBJ2-1; 8 bases match TRBD2. This CDR3 region has 14 residues. Germline-derived CDR1 and CDR2 are SGDLS and YYNGEE. The V segment lost 9 bases and the J segment 10 bases; nucleotides outside the gene matches: 15. The CDR3 DNA follows: TGTGCCACAGGGTCTGCGGGGGGCCGAGGGGAGCAGTTCTTC. Encoded protein: CATGSAGGRGEQFF. The variable domain in full, with the rest retrieved from reference TRBV9 and TRBJ2-1, is DSGVTQTPKHLITATGQRVTLRCSPRSGDLSVYWYQQSLDQGLQFLIQYYNGEERAKGNILERFSAQQFPDLHSELNLSSLELGDSALYFCATGSAGGRGEQFFGPGTRLTVL.

CDR3 DNA: TGTGCCAGCTCACCACGGCAGGGAGGCACTGAAGCTTTCTTT. Encoded protein: CASSPRQGGTEAFF. The V gene is TRBV18, the J gene TRBJ1-1; D might be TRBD1 (5 bases). Trimming removed 1 base at V and 4 bases at J, with 10 bases between. This CDR3 contains 14 residues. Germline V gives CDR1 KGHSH, CDR2 LQKENI.

The gene calls are TRBV27 and TRBJ2-3; D possibly corresponds to TRBD1 (5 bases). The CDR3 sequence is 14 residues long. Trimming took off 5 bases at V and 6 bases at J, with 15 bases between the two ends. Germline loops: CDR1 MNHEY, CDR2 SMNVEV (reference sequence). Here the CDR3 reads CASSLRQLTDTQYF. The CDR3 DNA is TGTGCCAGCAGTCTGCGACAGCTTACCGATACGCAGTATTTT.

The chain carries TRBV7-9 and TRBJ2-7; 8 bases fit TRBD1. V trimming: 7 bases; J trimming: 2 bases; junction bases outside the gene matches: 7. Germline V gives CDR1 SEHNR, CDR2 FQNEAQ (reference sequence). This CDR3 spans 14 amino acids. In nucleotides, the CDR3 is TGTGCCAGCACCTGGGTGGACAGGGCCTACGAGCAGTACTTC. The encoded protein is CASTWVDRAYEQYF. Filled out from reference TRBV7-9 and TRBJ2-7, the complete variable domain reads DTGVSQNPRHKITKRGQNVTFRCDPISEHNRLYWYRQTLGQGPEFLTYFQNEAQLEKSRLLSDRFSAERPKGSFSTLEIQRTEQGDSAMYLCASTWVDRAYEQYFGPGTRLTVT.

Here the CDR3 reads CASSALQQGARQPQHF. DNA of the CDR3: TGTGCCAGCAGTGCCCTCCAACAGGGGGCAAGACAGCCCCAGCATTTT. The V gene is TRBV6-1, the J gene TRBJ1-5; 9 nucleotides align to TRBD1. This CDR3 is 16 amino acids long. The junction had 11 bases not matched to a gene; V was cut back by 4 bases and J by 7 bases. Germline CDR1 reads MNHNS; CDR2 reads SASEGT.

The chain recombines TRBV7-8 with TRBJ1-6; 9 bases agree with TRBD1. CDR1 SGHVS and CDR2 FQNEAQ come from the germline V gene. V lost 3 bases, J lost 9 bases, and 3 bases stayed unmatched. The CDR3 sequence is 14 residues long. Here the CDR3 reads CASSFGQGSSPLHF. The CDR3 coding sequence is TGTGCCAGCAGCTTCGGACAGGGGAGTTCACCCCTCCACTTT. The whole variable domain, filled in from reference TRBV7-8 and TRBJ1-6, reads GAGVSQSPRYKVAKRGQDVALRCDPISGHVSLFWYQQALGQGPEFLTYFQNEAQLDKSGLPSDRFFAERPEGSVSTLKIQRTQQEDSAVYLCASSFGQGSSPLHFGNGTRLTVT.

The CDR3 DNA reads as TGTGCCTGGAGTGAAGGGGGACAGGGGGGTGAAAAACTGTTTTTT. This sequence encodes CAWSEGGQGGEKLFF. V gene TRBV30 combines with J gene TRBJ1-4; 11 bases are shared with TRBD1. The CDR3 has 15 residues. The V gene end was trimmed by 1 base and the J gene end by 7 bases; junction bases not matched to a gene: 5. The germline V gene has CDR1 GTSNPN and CDR2 SVGIG (reference sequence).

The rearrangement joins TRBV27 to TRBJ2-2; 7 positions agree with TRBD1. CDR3 length: 19 residues. Germline V gene data show CDR1 as MNHEY and CDR2 as SMNVEV (reference sequence). The V segment lost 5 bases and the J segment 2 bases; nucleotides outside the gene matches: 17. In nucleotides, the CDR3 is TGTGCCAGCAGTGCAAGAATACACCCGGGACAGCACAACACCGGGGAGCTGTTTTTT. It encodes CASSARIHPGQHNTGELFF.

This clone was seen just once. This chain links TRBV20-1 with TRBJ2-7; 7 nucleotides line up with TRBD1. This CDR3 region has 11 residues. Germline V gene lookup returns CDR1 DFQATT and CDR2 SNEGSKA (reference sequence). The junction had 3 bases not matched to a gene; V was cut back by 4 bases and J by 6 bases. The CDR3 reads CSAKTGREQYF. CDR3 coding DNA: TGCAGTGCTAAGACAGGGCGCGAGCAGTACTTC.

The chain employs TRBV27 and TRBJ1-1; 7 nucleotides line up with TRBD1. CDR3 length: 15 residues. Germline CDR1 reads MNHEY; CDR2 reads SMNVEV (reference sequence). With V trimmed by 5 bases and J by 3 bases, 9 bases remained unmatched. The CDR3 here is CASSPLYRGDTEAFF. CDR3 in DNA: TGTGCCAGCAGTCCCCTCTACAGGGGTGACACTGAAGCTTTCTTT.

This clone was found a few times. The V and J genes are TRBV7-6 and TRBJ2-7; weak D call: TRBD1 (6 bases). The CDR3 sequence is 13 residues long. V lost 4 bases to trimming and J lost 2 bases, with 9 bases between them. CDR1 is SGHVS and CDR2 is FNYEAQ in the germline V gene. CDR3 bases: TGTGCCAGCAGCTCGGGACACCCCTACGAGCAGTACTTC. Amino acid sequence: CASSSGHPYEQYF.

The chain combines TRBV19 with TRBJ1-5, with a tentative D call TRBD1 (5 bases). V shed 5 bases and J shed 3 bases, with 11 bases lying between them. The germline V gene encodes CDR1 LNHDA and CDR2 SQIVND (reference sequence). The CDR3 length is 14 residues. The CDR3 nucleotides are TGTGCCAGTAGTCAGACAGTCAACAATCAGCCCCAGCATTTT. Translation gives CASSQTVNNQPQHF.